This T cell receptor beta chain was sequenced in a study of cytomegalovirus exposure and HLA in healthy donors. Data came from immunoSEQ multiplex PCR; TCRdb stores just in-frame clones and leaves some out. The table lists fewer than 200,000 clones, about 96% of them singletons. About this clone itself: Antigen unknown. The junction differs from germline at one of its ends, possibly a read error.

Germline V lookup: CDR1 MNHEY, CDR2 SVGAGI. The CDR3 is 14 amino acids. General study findings and limits: High sensitivity and specificity were reportedly achieved when the classifier diagnosed cytomegalovirus status. Cytomegalovirus association was listed for approximately 160 TCR beta chains.

The donors were part of the validation cohort of roughly 130 subjects. That cohort was separate from the first cohort, which comprised under 750 subjects. Specimen: PBMCs. The source is a young woman in good health and CMV-seronegative. The genes are TRBV6-5 and TRBJ1-2; weak D call: TRBD1 (5 bases). The CDR3 DNA reads as TGTGACAGCAGTTACCAGGGCGCCAGACGGGGCTACACCTTC. This encodes CDSSYQGARRGYTF.